These 15 T cell receptor beta chains were all obtained from the same sample, sequenced in a study of CD4+ T cells in melanoma. Method: immunoSEQ multiplex PCR; TCRdb's copy keeps in-frame clones and lacks some. In the table there are 17,000 or so clones, about four fifths of which are singletons. Material for sequencing was cells from a culture (not recorded whether cultured in vitro). The receptors were sampled from a human donor with melanoma.

The chain couples TRBV5-1 to TRBJ2-7; the match to TRBD1 covers 7 bases. Trimming cost V 0 bases and J 7 bases; bases outside gene matches: 10. The CDR3 contains 15 residues. CDR1 is SGHRS and CDR2 is YFSETQ in the germline V gene. CDR3 sequence (DNA): TGCGCCAGCAGCTTGGCCTTGACAGGGATTGGAGAGCAGTACTTC. Its translation: CASSLALTGIGEQYF.

The chain carries TRBV9 and TRBJ1-1; perhaps TRBD1 as D (6 bases). Germline-derived CDR1 and CDR2 are SGDLS and YYNGEE. V dropped 4 bases and J dropped 2 bases, with 12 bases sitting between them. The CDR3 has 14 residues. In DNA form, the CDR3 reads TGTGCCAGCAGCCCCAGGACAGCAAACACTGAAGCTTTCTTT. Protein product: CASSPRTANTEAFF.

The chain recombines TRBV6-6 with TRBJ2-3; 9 bases are shared with TRBD2. Germline-derived CDR1 and CDR2 are MNHNY and SVGAGI (reference sequence). The CDR3 totals 14 residues. V lost 6 bases, J lost 0 bases, and 1 base stayed unmatched. CDR3 in amino acids: CASRRGGSTDTQYF. CDR3 sequence (DNA): TGTGCCAGCAGGCGGGGGGGAAGCACAGATACGCAGTATTTT.

J is TRBJ2-5 and V is TRBV5-1; D is perhaps TRBD1 or TRBD2 (6 bases each). There are 15 residues in the CDR3. Trimming took off 3 bases at V and 4 bases at J, with 16 bases between the two ends. Germline V gene data show CDR1 as SGHRS and CDR2 as YFSETQ. The CDR3 reads CASSSWSGAAETQYF. The CDR3 nucleotides are TGCGCCAGCAGCTCATGGTCGGGGGCGGCAGAGACCCAGTACTTC.

This clone was counted a single time. The J gene is TRBJ2-3, the V gene TRBV2; TRBD2 matches at 7 bases. CDR1 is SNHLY and CDR2 is FYNNEI in the germline V gene. The trim removed 9 bases at V and 5 bases at J, leaving 8 bases unmatched. The CDR3 runs to 13 residues. The CDR3 loop is CARRLARKDTQYF. The CDR3 nucleotides read TGTGCCAGGCGACTAGCCCGGAAAGATACGCAGTATTTT.

The genes are TRBV5-6 and TRBJ1-5; 8 positions match TRBD1. In germline, CDR1 is SGHDT, CDR2 YYEEEE. The CDR3 is 16 residues long. V lost 2 bases, J lost 3 bases, and 7 bases stayed unmatched. The DNA for the CDR3 is TGTGCCAGCAGCTTATGGGGACAGGCGGACAATCAGCCCCAGCATTTT. Translation gives CASSLWGQADNQPQHF.

This clone was seen a single time. The V and J genes are TRBV5-1 and TRBJ1-1; 9 bases are a match to TRBD1. This CDR3 is 13 amino acids long. The germline V gene has CDR1 SGHRS and CDR2 YFSETQ. Trimming cost V 5 bases and J 6 bases; bases outside gene matches: 5. CDR3 coding DNA: TGCGCCAGCAGAGGACAGGGGCTCTCTGAAGCTTTCTTT. Translating it yields CASRGQGLSEAFF.

The chain employs TRBV11-2 and TRBJ1-5; D is undetermined. Looked up from germline, CDR1 is SGHAT and CDR2 is FQNNGV. Trimming pared 1 base from V and 6 bases from J, leaving 10 bases between. The CDR3 is 14 residues long. The CDR3 DNA reads TGTGCCAGCAGCTTAGGGCTGCTCTCTCAGCCCCAGCATTTT. Residues: CASSLGLLSQPQHF. Supplemented by reference TRBV11-2 and TRBJ1-5, the full variable domain reads EAGVAQSPRYKIIEKRQSVAFWCNPISGHATLYWYQQILGQGPKLLIQFQNNGVVDDSQLPKDRFSAERLKGVDSTLKIQPAKLEDSAVYLCASSLGLLSQPQHFGDGTRLSIL.

J is TRBJ1-2 and V is TRBV7-9; the D is unclear. CDR1 SEHNR and CDR2 FQNEAQ come from the germline V gene (reference sequence). The V end was cut by 3 bases, the J end by 7 bases, with 15 bases between. This CDR3 has 14 residues. CDR3 DNA: TGTGCCAGCAGCTTGGGAATTCAGGTCGGTGGCTACACCTTC. This sequence encodes CASSLGIQVGGYTF.

The rearrangement joins TRBV2 to TRBJ1-1, with TRBD1 identical over 8 bases. V lost 0 bases and J lost 3; bases outside the gene matches: 9. Germline CDR1 SNHLY, CDR2 FYNNEI. The CDR3 covers 17 residues. In DNA form, the CDR3 reads TGTGCCAGCAGTGAAGCCCCAGGGGGCCTTCTCTACACTGAAGCTTTCTTT. This codes for CASSEAPGGLLYTEAFF.

This chain links TRBV6-1 with TRBJ1-4; tentative D call: TRBD1 (5 bases). Looked up from germline, CDR1 is MNHNS and CDR2 is SASEGT. This CDR3 comprises 15 residues. Trimming removed 3 bases at V and 7 bases at J, with 15 bases between. The CDR3 DNA sequence: TGTGCCAGCAGTGACTTAAGGGGCCTTGGTGAAAAACTGTTTTTT. The encoded protein is CASSDLRGLGEKLFF.

Here the CDR3 reads CASSSFSTGRTEAFF. The CDR3 coding sequence is TGTGCCAGCAGCTCATTCTCGACAGGGAGGACTGAAGCTTTCTTT. The chain recombines TRBV11-2 with TRBJ1-1, with 7 positions matching TRBD1. This CDR3 is 15 amino acids long. The V gene's germline CDR1 is SGHAT and CDR2 FQNNGV. Trimming took 4 bases from V and 5 from J; bases not matched to a gene: 10.

The rearrangement links TRBV18 to TRBJ2-2; D call uncertain. Germline V gene sequence: CDR1 KGHSH, CDR2 LQKENI. V lost 0 bases and J lost 7, with 3 bases in between. This CDR3 has 12 residues. CDR3 amino acids: CASSPPLGELFF. In DNA form, the CDR3 reads TGTGCCAGCTCACCACCTCTCGGGGAGCTGTTTTTT.

The V gene is TRBV18, the J gene TRBJ2-5; 8 nucleotides align to TRBD1. The germline V gene has CDR1 KGHSH and CDR2 LQKENI. The CDR3 sequence is 12 residues long. Germline trimming cut 5 bases from V and 11 bases from J; bases unmatched to any gene: 7. CDR3 residues: CASSENRGLQYF. In nucleotides, the CDR3 is TGTGCCAGCTCAGAAAACAGGGGGTTACAGTACTTC.

The CDR3 protein is CASSGGGGRDTQYF. In DNA form, the CDR3 reads TGTGCCAGCTCCGGCGGGGGTGGGAGAGATACGCAGTATTTT. This chain uses TRBV6-4 with TRBJ2-3, with 7 nucleotides matching TRBD2. Germline values: CDR1 MRHNA, CDR2 SNTAGT. This CDR3 is built from 14 residues. The J segment lost 5 bases and the V segment lost 8 bases, leaving 10 bases of the junction unmatched.